This TCR beta chain was captured in a study of blood T cell repertoires in COVID-19 (dated by TCRdb to 2020 to 2022). Background for the entire study: Samples from collaborators originated in the United States, Italy and Spain and spanned both the acute and convalescent phases of COVID-19. The repertoires were released in a freely available public database intended as a resource for research on the immune response to SARS-CoV-2. The sample metadata nearly always contained a de-identified subject ID, COVID-19 status, age in years and sex. The samples were drawn from two sources: the first 160 participants of the ongoing ImmuneRACE study, and over 1,000 subjects contributed by 6 global collaborators. The dataset comprised deeply sampled blood TCRbeta repertoires from subjects exposed to, actively infected with, or recovered from COVID-19. HLA class I and class II types, where available, came from metadata supplied by the sample provider rather than from assay-based typing. The material from the prospective study consisted of cDNA or gDNA derived from T cells, B-cell-depleted T cells, or PBMCs.

With respect to this clone: No antigen is known for it. No per-base quality is available; no much larger clone lies one base away.

TCRbeta CDR3 regions were amplified from genomic DNA using the immunoSEQ Assay, a bias-controlled multiplex PCR. The study's processing was this. The number of nucleated cells in each sample was estimated from the amplification of reference gene primers within the assay. Sequence reads were collapsed and filtered to measure the absolute abundance of every unique TCRbeta CDR3 rearrangement. For each sample, productive Simpson clonality was calculated by taking the square root of Simpson's diversity index across productive rearrangements. Held by TCRdb, this immuneACCESS table contains in-frame sequences only and omits some clones. Under half of the omission traces to an unresolved V gene where checked; the cause of the rest is unknown. D and trimming come from the DNA, and the V and J calls and clone size come from that table. Here the sample has about 230,000 clones; roughly 80% occur a single time. Of the sample, just under 7.5% is held by the ten largest clones.

What the work shows at the level of the full study, not this receptor alone: Clinical and demographic metadata were provided uncurated, with the amount varying by source and participant.

The collaborating institutions used their own protocols to collect whole blood in K2EDTA tubes. For TCRbeta analysis, collaborator samples were shipped as frozen whole blood, as isolated PBMCs, or as DNA extracted from either sample type. This sequence was found in a woman aged 50 to 65 with acute or convalescent COVID-19. Sequencing was performed on peripheral blood.

The nucleotide sequence is TGCGCCAGCAGCCAAGCGAGCCGGGGGTACAATGAGCAGTTCTTC. It translates as CASSQASRGYNEQFF. The rearranged segments are TRBV4-1 and TRBJ2-1; the D gene is perhaps TRBD2, on 6 matching bases. Counted from cysteine to phenylalanine, this CDR3 has 15 amino acids. CDR3 DNA only is kept here, 45 bases in frame from base 1. From a lookup of the germline V gene, CDR1 and CDR2 are MGHRA and YSYEKL. The junction shows trimming of 1 base on V and 4 bases on J, plus 11 bases between the germline ends.